This section outlines one T cell receptor beta chain sequence together with its context. This sample is part of a study of T cell responses to AZD1222 COVID-19 vaccine. The data were produced by immunoSEQ multiplex PCR, yet TCRdb's version contains in-frame clones alone and is incomplete. In the table there are about 110,000 clones, roughly 92% of which are singletons. The CDR3 totals 18 residues. From germline, CDR1 is LGHDT and CDR2 YNNKEL (reference sequence). Losses at the gene ends were 4 bases for V and 4 bases for J; bases not matched to a gene: 14. This clonotype originated in an adult who received the AZD1222 COVID-19 vaccine. The chain carries TRBV3-1 (or the pseudogene TRBV3-2) and TRBJ2-3; 10 bases line up with TRBD2. The sequencing used peripheral blood, collected 28 days after the second AZD1222 dose. CDR3 bases: TGTGCCAGCAGCCCTAGACTAGCGGGTTATATCGGGGCAGATACGCAGTATTTT. Translation: CASSPRLAGYIGADTQYF.